Described below is a single T cell receptor (beta chain) sequence and its context. Its specificity is not known. This entry is derived from a study of cytomegalovirus exposure and HLA in healthy donors. Overall study findings and caveats: Cytomegalovirus association was listed for 170 or so TCR beta chains. For most TCR sequences rarity was the rule, although some public TCRs occurred in many donors.

The assay was immunoSEQ multiplex PCR, and TCRdb's table has in-frame clones only and misses some. The sample lists around 140,000 clones, roughly nine tenths seen once, with 1.2% in the top ten. Germline assignment: CDR1 MNHEY and CDR2 SVGAGI. The ends were cut back, 5 bases at V and 4 bases at J, with 14 bases in the middle. This CDR3 contains 14 residues. The sequencing sample was made of PBMCs. This receptor was identified in a young woman in good health and CMV-seronegative. The V call is TRBV6-5, the J call TRBJ1-1; a weak D match, TRBD1 (5 bases). CDR3 residues: CASSAREGGTEAFF. DNA for the CDR3: TGTGCCAGCAGTGCCAGGGAGGGCGGCACTGAAGCTTTCTTT.